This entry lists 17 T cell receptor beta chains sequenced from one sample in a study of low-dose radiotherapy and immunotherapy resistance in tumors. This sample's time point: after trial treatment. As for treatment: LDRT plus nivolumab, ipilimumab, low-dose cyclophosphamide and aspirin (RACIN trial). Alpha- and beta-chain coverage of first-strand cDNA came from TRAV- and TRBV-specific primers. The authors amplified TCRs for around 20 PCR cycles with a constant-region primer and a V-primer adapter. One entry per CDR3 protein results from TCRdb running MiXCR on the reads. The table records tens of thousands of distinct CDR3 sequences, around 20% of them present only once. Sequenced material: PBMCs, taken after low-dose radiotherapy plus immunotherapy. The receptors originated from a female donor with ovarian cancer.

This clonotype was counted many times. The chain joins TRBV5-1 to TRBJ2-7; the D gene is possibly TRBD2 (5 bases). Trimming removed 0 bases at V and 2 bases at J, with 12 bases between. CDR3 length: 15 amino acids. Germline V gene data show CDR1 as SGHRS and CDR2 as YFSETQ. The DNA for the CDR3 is TGCGCCAGCAGCTTGGTACTAGGACCGACCTACGAGCAGTACTTC. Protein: CASSLVLGPTYEQYF.

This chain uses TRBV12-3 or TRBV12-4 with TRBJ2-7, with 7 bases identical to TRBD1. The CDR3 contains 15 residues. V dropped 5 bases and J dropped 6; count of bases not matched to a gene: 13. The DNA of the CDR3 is TGTGCCAGCAGTCCGTTACAGGGGACCTCGGGCGAGCAGTACTTC. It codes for CASSPLQGTSGEQYF.

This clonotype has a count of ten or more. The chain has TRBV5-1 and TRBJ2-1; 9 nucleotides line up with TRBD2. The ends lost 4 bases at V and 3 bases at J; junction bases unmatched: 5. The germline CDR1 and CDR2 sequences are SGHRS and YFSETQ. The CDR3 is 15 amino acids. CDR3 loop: CASSPRTSDYNEQFF. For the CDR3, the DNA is TGCGCCAGCAGCCCGAGGACTAGCGACTACAATGAGCAGTTCTTC. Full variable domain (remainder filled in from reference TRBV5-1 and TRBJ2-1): KAGVTQTPRYLIKTRGQQVTLSCSPISGHRSVSWYQQTPGQGLQFLFEYFSETQRNKGNFPGRFSGRQFSNSRSEMNVSTLELGDSALYLCASSPRTSDYNEQFFGPGTRLTVL.

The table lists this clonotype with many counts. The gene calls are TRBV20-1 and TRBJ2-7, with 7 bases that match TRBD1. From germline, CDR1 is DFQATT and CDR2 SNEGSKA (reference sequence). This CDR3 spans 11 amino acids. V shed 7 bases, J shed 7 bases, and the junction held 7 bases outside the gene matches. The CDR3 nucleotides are TGCAGTGGGGGACAGCTCGGGGAGCAGTACTTC. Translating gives CSGGQLGEQYF.

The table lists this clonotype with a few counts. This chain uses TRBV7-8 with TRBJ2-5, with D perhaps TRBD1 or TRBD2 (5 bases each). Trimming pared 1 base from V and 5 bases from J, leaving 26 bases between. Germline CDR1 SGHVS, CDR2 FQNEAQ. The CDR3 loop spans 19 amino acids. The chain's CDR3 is CASSLVSGSWDVDRETQYF. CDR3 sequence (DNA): TGTGCCAGCAGCTTAGTTTCGGGATCTTGGGACGTGGATCGGGAGACCCAGTACTTC.

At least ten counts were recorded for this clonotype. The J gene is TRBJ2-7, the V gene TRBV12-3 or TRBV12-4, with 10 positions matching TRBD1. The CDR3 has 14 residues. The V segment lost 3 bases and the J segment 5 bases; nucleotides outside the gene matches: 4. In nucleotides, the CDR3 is TGTGCCAGCAGTTTCGGGGACAGGGGCCACGAGCAGTACTTC. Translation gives CASSFGDRGHEQYF.

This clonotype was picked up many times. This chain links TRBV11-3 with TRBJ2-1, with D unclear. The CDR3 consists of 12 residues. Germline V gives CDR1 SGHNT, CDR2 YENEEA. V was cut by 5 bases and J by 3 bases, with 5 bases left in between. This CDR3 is CASSLNYNEQFF. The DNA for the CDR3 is TGTGCCAGCAGCCTTAACTACAATGAGCAGTTCTTC.

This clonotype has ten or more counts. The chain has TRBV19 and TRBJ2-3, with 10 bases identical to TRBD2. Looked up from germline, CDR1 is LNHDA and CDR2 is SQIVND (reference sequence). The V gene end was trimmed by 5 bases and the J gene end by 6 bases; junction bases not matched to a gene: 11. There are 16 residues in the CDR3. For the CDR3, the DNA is TGTGCCAGTAGTCCCAATCTAGCGGGAGCCGGGGATACGCAGTATTTT. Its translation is CASSPNLAGAGDTQYF.

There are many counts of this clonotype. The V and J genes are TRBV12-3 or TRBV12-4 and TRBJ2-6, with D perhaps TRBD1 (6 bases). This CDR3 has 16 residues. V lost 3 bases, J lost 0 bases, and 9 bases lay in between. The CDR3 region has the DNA TGTGCCAGCAGTTTGGGGACAACCTCTGGGGCCAACGTCCTGACTTTC. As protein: CASSLGTTSGANVLTF.

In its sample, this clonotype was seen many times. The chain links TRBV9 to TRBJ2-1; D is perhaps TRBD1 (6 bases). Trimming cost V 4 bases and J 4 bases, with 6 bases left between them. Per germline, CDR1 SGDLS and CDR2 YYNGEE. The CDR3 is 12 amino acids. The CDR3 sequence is CASSRGYNEQFF. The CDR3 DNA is TGTGCCAGCAGCAGGGGGTACAATGAGCAGTTCTTC.

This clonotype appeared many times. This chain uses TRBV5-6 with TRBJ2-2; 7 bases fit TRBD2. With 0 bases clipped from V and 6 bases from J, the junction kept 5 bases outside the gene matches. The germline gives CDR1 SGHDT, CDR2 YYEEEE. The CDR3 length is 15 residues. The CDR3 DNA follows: TGTGCCAGCAGCTTGGTTGCGGGAGTACCCGGGGAGCTGTTTTTT. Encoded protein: CASSLVAGVPGELFF.

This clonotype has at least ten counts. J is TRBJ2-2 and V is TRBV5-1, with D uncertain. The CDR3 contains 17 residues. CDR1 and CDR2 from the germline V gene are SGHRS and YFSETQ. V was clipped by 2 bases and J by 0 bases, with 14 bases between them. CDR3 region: CASSLRASMANTGELFF. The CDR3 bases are TGCGCCAGCAGCTTAAGGGCTTCGATGGCGAACACCGGGGAGCTGTTTTTT.

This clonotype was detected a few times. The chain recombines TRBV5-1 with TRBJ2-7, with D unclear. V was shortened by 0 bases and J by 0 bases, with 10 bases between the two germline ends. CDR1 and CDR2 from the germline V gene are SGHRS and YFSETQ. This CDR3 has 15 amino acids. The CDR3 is CASSLGRQSSYEQYF. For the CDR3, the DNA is TGCGCCAGCAGCTTGGGACGGCAGAGCTCCTACGAGCAGTACTTC.

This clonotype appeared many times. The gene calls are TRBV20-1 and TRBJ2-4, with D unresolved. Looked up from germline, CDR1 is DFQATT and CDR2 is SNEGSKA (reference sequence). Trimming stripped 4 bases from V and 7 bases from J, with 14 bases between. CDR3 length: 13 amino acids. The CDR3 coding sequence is TGCAGTGCTACCTTGATAGCCGGGAACATTCAGTACTTC. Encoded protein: CSATLIAGNIQYF.

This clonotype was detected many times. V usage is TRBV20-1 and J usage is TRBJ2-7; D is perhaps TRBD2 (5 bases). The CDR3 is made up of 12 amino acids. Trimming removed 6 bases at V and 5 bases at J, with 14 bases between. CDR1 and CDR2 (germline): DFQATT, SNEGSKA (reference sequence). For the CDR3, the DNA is TGCAGTGCATTCTCGGGGTTGAACGAGCAGTACTTC. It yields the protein CSAFSGLNEQYF.

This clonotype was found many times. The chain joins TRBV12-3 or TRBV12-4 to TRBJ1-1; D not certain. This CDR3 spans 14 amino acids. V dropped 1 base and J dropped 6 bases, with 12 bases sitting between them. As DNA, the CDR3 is TGTGCCAGCAGTTTAGGCGGCACGGCCCCTGAAGCTTTCTTT. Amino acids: CASSLGGTAPEAFF.

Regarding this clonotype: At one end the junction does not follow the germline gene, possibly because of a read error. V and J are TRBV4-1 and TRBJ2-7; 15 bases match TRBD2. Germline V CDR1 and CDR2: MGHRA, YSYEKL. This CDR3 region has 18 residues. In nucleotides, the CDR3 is TGTGCCAGCAGCCAAGATACGCGGGGGGGACTAGCGGGAGGTGAGCAGTACTTC. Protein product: CASSQDTRGGLAGGEQYF.